The T cell receptor (beta chain) described here comes from a study of early T cells in non-severe SARS-CoV-2 infection. Study-wide background: Sequencing targeted bulk RNA from unsorted whole blood, leaving chains unpaired. Study results and limitations: Anti-spike CD8 responses were favored in VDJdb matching, and private and CD4 specificities were missed.

The V end lost 8 bases, the J end lost 5 bases, and 15 bases lay between the germline ends. The CDR3 runs 13 residues. Germline V gene data show CDR1 as MNHEY and CDR2 as SVGAGI. One entry per CDR3 protein results from TCRdb running MiXCR on the 5' RACE reads. Of tens of thousands of distinct CDR3 sequences listed, about 7% are singletons. With respect to this clonotype: Its antigen is currently unknown.

This chain links TRBV6-5 with TRBJ2-5, with D hard to call. The TCR was taken from an adult who was a healthcare worker with PCR-confirmed SARS-CoV-2 infection or an uninfected control (not recorded which). Sequencing was carried out using whole blood. CDR3 nucleotides: TGTGCCAGCCCCGTGACAAATACTGAGACCCAGTACTTC. Protein sequence: CASPVTNTETQYF.